The 21 T cell receptor beta chains given below trace back to one sample, sequenced in a study of blood T cell repertoires in COVID-19. Assay: immunoSEQ multiplex PCR; the TCRdb copy retains only in-frame clones and omits some. Here the sample spans some 350,000 clones, roughly 90% being singletons. Sample: peripheral blood. Receptors were obtained from a woman aged 30 to 39 with COVID-19, enrolled during active disease.

This chain links TRBV5-1 with TRBJ2-3; tentative D call: TRBD1 (7 bases). V was cut by 4 bases and J by 4 bases, with 13 bases left in between. Germline V lookup: CDR1 SGHRS, CDR2 YFSETQ. The CDR3 totals 14 residues. The CDR3 loop is CASSAEGAADTQYF. In DNA form, the CDR3 reads TGCGCCAGCAGCGCGGAGGGGGCCGCAGATACGCAGTATTTT.

The CDR3 DNA sequence: TGCGCCAGCAGCCAAGATTCAGGGGCCTTCTATGGCTACACCTTC. Its translation: CASSQDSGAFYGYTF. The chain is built from TRBV4-3 and TRBJ1-2; tentative D call: TRBD1 (6 bases). CDR3 length: 15 amino acids. Germline V gene data show CDR1 as LGHNA and CDR2 as YSLEER. Trimming stripped 0 bases from V and 4 bases from J, with 12 bases between.

This chain uses TRBV19 with TRBJ2-2; D gene uncertain. Germline values: CDR1 LNHDA, CDR2 SQIVND (reference sequence). This CDR3 is 15 amino acids long. The V and J ends lost 3 bases and 7 bases respectively, with 15 bases between them. The DNA of the CDR3 is TGTGCCAGTAGTATCGACAATGGGTTTAGCGGGGAGCTGTTTTTT. Its protein product is CASSIDNGFSGELFF.

The rearrangement links TRBV5-8 to TRBJ1-4; D perhaps matches TRBD1 (5 bases). Germline V gene data show CDR1 as SGHTS and CDR2 as YDEGEE. The ends were cut back, 6 bases at V and 7 bases at J, with 16 bases in the middle. The CDR3 runs 14 residues. The CDR3 region is CASTRSGMGEKLFF. CDR3 nucleotide sequence: TGTGCCAGCACCCGGTCAGGGATGGGTGAAAAACTGTTTTTT. Full variable domain (remainder filled in from reference TRBV5-8 and TRBJ1-4): EAGVTQSPTHLIKTRGQQATLRCSPISGHTSVYWYQQALGLGLQFLLWYDEGEERNRGNFPPRFSGRQFPNYSSELNVNALELEDSALYLCASTRSGMGEKLFFGSGTQLSVL.

This clone was counted once. The rearrangement joins TRBV4-3 to TRBJ1-5; 7 bases line up with TRBD1. Per the germline V gene, CDR1 is LGHNA and CDR2 is YSLEER. The CDR3 is 14 amino acids. Trimming removed 4 bases from V and 9 bases from J; junction bases left unmatched: 9. The CDR3 bases are TGCGCCAGCAGCCGGTCTACAGGGGTAGGGCCCCAGCATTTT. It yields the protein CASSRSTGVGPQHF.

The V call is TRBV7-9, the J call TRBJ1-6; TRBD1 matches 8 bases. Looked up from germline, CDR1 is SEHNR and CDR2 is FQNEAQ (reference sequence). The CDR3 runs 14 residues. V lost 2 bases, J lost 10 bases, and 4 bases stayed unmatched. CDR3 residues: CASSLTGGESPLHF. For the CDR3, the DNA is TGTGCCAGCAGCTTAACAGGGGGTGAATCACCCCTCCACTTT.

The rearrangement links TRBV27 to TRBJ2-2, with TRBD1 identical over 8 bases. V dropped 6 bases and J dropped 3; count of bases not matched to a gene: 12. The CDR3 extends over 17 amino acids. Germline V gene sequence: CDR1 MNHEY, CDR2 SMNVEV (reference sequence). The CDR3 spells CASSRADRATDTGELFF. CDR3 nucleotides: TGTGCCAGCAGCCGCGCGGACAGGGCGACGGACACCGGGGAGCTGTTTTTT.

V usage is TRBV11-3 and J usage is TRBJ2-3, with 7 bases fitting TRBD2. After removal of 7 bases from V and 11 bases from J, the junction contained 15 bases not matched to a gene. Germline lookup yields CDR1 SGHNT and CDR2 YENEEA. CDR3 length: 14 amino acids. The CDR3 nucleotides read TGTGCCAGCACTGACTTCAGGCGGGGCGGGGGGCAGTATTTT. Translating gives CASTDFRRGGGQYF.

This chain joins TRBV14 and TRBJ2-1; no clear D gene. Germline CDR1 reads SGHDN; CDR2 reads FVKESK. This CDR3 has 13 residues. V lost 5 bases and J 4 bases, leaving 9 bases between the germline ends. CDR3 sequence: CASSEALYNEQFF. The DNA for the CDR3 is TGTGCCAGCAGCGAGGCCCTATACAATGAGCAGTTCTTC.

CDR3 nucleotides: TGTGCCAGCAGTTTCGGTTCCCCGGGAGAGACCCAGTACTTC. Amino acid sequence: CASSFGSPGETQYF. The chain carries TRBV27 and TRBJ2-5; D unclear. CDR1 is MNHEY, CDR2 SMNVEV, per germline (reference sequence). Trimming left V 3 bases short and J 4 bases short, with 12 bases between. The CDR3 contains 14 residues.

This chain uses TRBV6-5 with TRBJ1-3; D might be TRBD1 (6 bases). CDR1 and CDR2 (germline): MNHEY, SVGAGI. Trimming removed 7 bases from V and 4 bases from J, with 17 bases in between. The length of the CDR3 is 15 residues. CDR3 amino acids: CASTRGGGFGNTIYF. The CDR3, as DNA: TGTGCCAGCACTCGAGGGGGGGGGTTCGGAAACACCATATATTTT.

The chain joins TRBV7-6 to TRBJ2-3, with 11 bases lining up with TRBD2. CDR1 and CDR2 (germline): SGHVS, FNYEAQ. The ends lost 1 base at V and 5 bases at J; junction bases unmatched: 2. The CDR3 has 15 amino acids. CDR3 residues: CASSLVAGGQDTQYF. The CDR3 DNA sequence: TGTGCCAGCAGCTTAGTAGCGGGAGGGCAAGATACGCAGTATTTT. Variable domain in full (rest from reference TRBV7-6 and TRBJ2-3): GAGVSQSPRYKVTKRGQDVALRCDPISGHVSLYWYRQALGQGPEFLTYFNYEAQQDKSGLPNDRFSAERPEGSISTLTIQRTEQRDSAMYRCASSLVAGGQDTQYFGPGTRLTVL.

The rearrangement joins TRBV4-3 to TRBJ1-4, with D hard to call. The CDR3 contains 15 residues. Germline CDR1 reads LGHNA; CDR2 reads YSLEER. Trimming cost V 0 bases and J 8 bases, with 13 bases left between them. DNA of the CDR3: TGCGCCAGCAGCCAAGAACAATTGCGGAACGAAAAACTGTTTTTT. Its translation: CASSQEQLRNEKLFF.

The chain joins TRBV28 to TRBJ2-1, with 11 bases aligning to TRBD2. The CDR3 covers 17 residues. CDR1 is MDHEN and CDR2 is SYDVKM in the germline V gene. The V gene end was trimmed by 3 bases and the J gene end by 3 bases; junction bases not matched to a gene: 7. The CDR3 sequence: CASSLRTSGGRYNEQFF. The CDR3 DNA sequence: TGTGCCAGCAGTTTGCGAACTAGCGGGGGACGCTACAATGAGCAGTTCTTC.

The chain combines TRBV3-1 (or the pseudogene TRBV3-2) with TRBJ2-5, with 8 bases fitting TRBD2. The CDR3 has 15 residues. Trimming took 8 bases from V and 0 from J; bases not matched to a gene: 8. Germline CDR1 is LGHDT and CDR2 is YNNKEL (reference sequence). CDR3 protein: CASALKLADQETQYF. In nucleotides, the CDR3 is TGTGCCAGCGCCCTCAAACTAGCGGACCAAGAGACCCAGTACTTC.

The CDR3 sequence: CATRDRVTGELFF. The CDR3 nucleotides read TGTGCCACCAGGGACAGAGTCACCGGGGAGCTGTTTTTT. The chain combines TRBV24-1 with TRBJ2-2; D may be TRBD1 (6 bases). Germline loops: CDR1 KGHDR, CDR2 SFDVKD. The V gene lost 7 bases and the J gene lost 4 bases, with 9 bases spanning the gap. The length of the CDR3 is 13 residues.

The chain has TRBV7-2 and TRBJ2-1; D gene uncertain. From germline, CDR1 is SGHTA and CDR2 FQGNSA. CDR3 length equals 12 residues. Trimming cost V 4 bases and J 9 bases, with 10 bases left between them. The CDR3 sequence: CASSSTHGEQFF. The DNA for the CDR3 is TGTGCCAGCAGCTCAACTCACGGTGAGCAGTTCTTC.

V usage is TRBV7-9 and J usage is TRBJ1-6; D might be TRBD1 (5 bases). Per germline, CDR1 SEHNR and CDR2 FQNEAQ (reference sequence). With 5 bases removed from V and 9 bases from J, the gap between germline ends came to 20 bases. The CDR3 is made up of 16 amino acids. The CDR3: CASSPPSEGSRSPLHF. CDR3 nucleotides: TGTGCCAGCAGCCCCCCTTCGGAGGGGAGTCGTTCACCCCTCCACTTT.

The CDR3 coding sequence is TGTGCCAGTAGTACCCGCCTGTTTGGACTAGCGGGAGGCCCGATGTACAATGAGCAGTTCTTC. It codes for CASSTRLFGLAGGPMYNEQFF. V gene TRBV19 combines with J gene TRBJ2-1; TRBD2 matches 14 bases. CDR1 and CDR2 from the germline V gene are LNHDA and SQIVND (reference sequence). V shed 4 bases and J 4 bases; nucleotides not matched to a gene: 18. The CDR3 is 21 amino acids. The variable domain in full, with the rest retrieved from reference TRBV19 and TRBJ2-1, is DGGITQSPKYLFRKEGQNVTLSCEQNLNHDAMYWYRQDPGQGLRLIYYSQIVNDFQKGDIAEGYSVSREKKESFPLTVTSAQKNPTAFYLCASSTRLFGLAGGPMYNEQFFGPGTRLTVL.

V gene TRBV4-3 combines with J gene TRBJ2-1; D not resolved. The CDR3 spans 15 residues. Trimming stripped 0 bases from V and 0 bases from J, with 6 bases between. CDR1 is LGHNA, CDR2 YSLEER, per germline. In DNA form, the CDR3 reads TGCGCCAGCAGCCAAGAGCCGAGCTCCTACAATGAGCAGTTCTTC. Residues: CASSQEPSSYNEQFF.

The chain combines TRBV6-5 with TRBJ2-5; D unresolved. The CDR3 covers 14 residues. Per germline, CDR1 MNHEY and CDR2 SVGAGI. Trimming removed 4 bases at V and 4 bases at J, with 13 bases between. The CDR3 region is CASSLQRTRETQYF. CDR3 in DNA: TGTGCCAGCAGTTTACAGAGAACCCGAGAGACCCAGTACTTC.